These T cell receptor beta chains were read from a single sample in a study of Ad26.COV2.S vaccination and SARS-CoV-2 variants. Profiling relied on immunoSEQ multiplex PCR, and the TCRdb table lists in-frame clones only, not all of them. The table records approximately 450,000 clones, approximately 90% of them present only once. Source: peripheral blood, taken in a trial of Ad26.COV2.S vaccine versus placebo. The source of these receptors is a person between 18 and 59 years old who received the Ad26.COV2.S COVID-19 vaccine or a placebo. Each CDR3 is given with its conserved first and last residue. D genes are given only for firm matches. Expanded clones are given a class, and other clones once, few, many or no size at all.

len	d_gene	v_gene	abundance	j_gene	CDR3nt	CDR3aa
12	TRBD1	TRBV2	few	TRBJ2-1	TGTGCCAGCAGGGACAGGTCCCATGAGCAGTTCTTC	CASRDRSHEQFF
13	TRBD1	TRBV7-2	-	TRBJ2-2	TGTGCCAGCAGCTTAGGTGGTGGAGGACAGGGGTTTTTT	CASSLGGGGQGFF
15	-	TRBV7-2	-	TRBJ1-1	TGTGCCAGCAGGCAAAGGTCCGGGGTGAACACTGAAGCTTTCTTT	CASRQRSGVNTEAFF
16	-	TRBV25-1	-	TRBJ1-6	TGTGCCAGCAGTGAATGGGGGGGGTCGGATAATTCACCCCTCCACTTT	CASSEWGGSDNSPLHF
16	TRBD1	TRBV6-6	-	TRBJ2-1	TGTGCCAGCAGTTACGGGCAGGGGGCTTCCTACAATGAGCAGTTCTTC	CASSYGQGASYNEQFF
15	-	TRBV28	-	TRBJ2-7	TGTGCCAGCAGCACCAGACTCGGGGTACTCTACGAGCAGTACTTC	CASSTRLGVLYEQYF
15	TRBD1	TRBV28	-	TRBJ2-7	TGTGCCAGCAGTTTCCCTCAGGGGGCCGTCTACGAGCAGTACTTC	CASSFPQGAVYEQYF
16	-	TRBV15	many	TRBJ1-4	TGTGCCACCAGCAGACTTCGGGCGGGCCCCGCGGCAAAACTGTTTTTT	CATSRLRAGPAAKLFF
17	TRBD1	TRBV4-3	-	TRBJ2-5	TGCGCCAGCAGCCAATATCCTCCAGGGGGCCGGGGGGAGACCCAGTACTTC	CASSQYPPGGRGETQYF
13	-	TRBV15	-	TRBJ2-7	TGTGCCACCAGCAGGGATTCCCGCCGCGAGCAGTACTTC	CATSRDSRREQYF
19	TRBD1	TRBV7-9	-	TRBJ1-4	TGTGCCAGCAGCCCAGTCCCGGGACAGGGTAGGGCGACTAATGAAAAACTGTTTTTT	CASSPVPGQGRATNEKLFF
16	TRBD1	TRBV6-1	once	TRBJ1-2	TGTGCCAGCAGTGCTCTGAGAGACAGGGAGCACTATGGCTACACCTTC	CASSALRDREHYGYTF
15	TRBD1	TRBV6-1	-	TRBJ1-6	TGTGCCAGCAGTGAAAGAGGACAGGGGCGGGCACCCCTCCACTTT	CASSERGQGRAPLHF
11	-	TRBV29-1	-	TRBJ2-1	TGCAGCGTCGCAAGCTACAATGAGCAGTTCTTC	CSVASYNEQFF
16	TRBD2	TRBV19	-	TRBJ2-1	TGTGCCAGTAGTTTAGCTAGCGGGACGCTTTACAATGAGCAGTTCTTC	CASSLASGTLYNEQFF
15	TRBD1	TRBV6-5	-	TRBJ1-2	TGTGCCAGCAGCAGAGGGACAGTAGCTAACTATGGCTACACCTTC	CASSRGTVANYGYTF
13	TRBD1	TRBV11-2	-	TRBJ1-2	TGTGCCAGCAGCTTCGACAGGGATTATGGCTACACCTTC	CASSFDRDYGYTF
15	-	TRBV2	few	TRBJ2-2	TGTGCCAGCAGTGGTGATAGCGCGACAACCGGGGAGCTGTTTTTT	CASSGDSATTGELFF
13	TRBD1	TRBV5-4	-	TRBJ1-2	TGTGCCAGCAGCACGGGACAGTTAAATGGCTACACCTTC	CASSTGQLNGYTF
14	TRBD2	TRBV6-2/TRBV6-3	-	TRBJ2-1	TGTGCCAGCAGTTACCAAATCGGCGGGAGTGAGCAGTTCTTC	CASSYQIGGSEQFF
19	TRBD1	TRBV6-2/TRBV6-3	-	TRBJ2-2	TGTGCCAGCAGGCCTGGACTAATGGACAGGGTAGGGAACACCGGGGAGCTGTTTTTT	CASRPGLMDRVGNTGELFF
15	-	TRBV6-5	-	TRBJ1-1	TGTGCCAGCAGTTACTCGTCATCGGGGGGCACTGAAGCTTTCTTT	CASSYSSSGGTEAFF
14	-	TRBV3-1/TRBV3-2	-	TRBJ1-5	TGTGCCAGCAGCCAAGGGCAAGCCCCGCAGCCCCAGCATTTT	CASSQGQAPQPQHF
14	-	TRBV11-2	-	TRBJ2-7	TGTGCCAGCAGCTTAGAGCCAGAGGCCAGCGAGCAGTACTTC	CASSLEPEASEQYF
16	TRBD2	TRBV19	-	TRBJ2-2	TGTGCCAGTAGTATAGATAGCGGGAGGCTCACCGGGGAGCTGTTTTTT	CASSIDSGRLTGELFF
20	TRBD1	TRBV2	-	TRBJ2-7	TGTGCCAGCAGTGAACCTGTCTGGGACAGGGGTAATCTATTGGACTACGAGCAGTACTTC	CASSEPVWDRGNLLDYEQYF